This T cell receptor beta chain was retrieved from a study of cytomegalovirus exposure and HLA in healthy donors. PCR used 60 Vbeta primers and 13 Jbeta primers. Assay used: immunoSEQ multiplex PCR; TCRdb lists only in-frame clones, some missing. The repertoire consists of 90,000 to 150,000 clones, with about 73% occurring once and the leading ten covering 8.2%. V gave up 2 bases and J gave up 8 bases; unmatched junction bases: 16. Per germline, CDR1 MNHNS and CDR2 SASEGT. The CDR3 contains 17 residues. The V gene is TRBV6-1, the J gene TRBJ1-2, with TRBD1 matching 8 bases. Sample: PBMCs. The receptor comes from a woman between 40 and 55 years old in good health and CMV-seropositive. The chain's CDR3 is CASSEMVGNAGGAGYTF. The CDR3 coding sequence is TGTGCCAGCAGTGAAATGGTTGGTAACGCAGGGGGCGCGGGCTACACCTTC.